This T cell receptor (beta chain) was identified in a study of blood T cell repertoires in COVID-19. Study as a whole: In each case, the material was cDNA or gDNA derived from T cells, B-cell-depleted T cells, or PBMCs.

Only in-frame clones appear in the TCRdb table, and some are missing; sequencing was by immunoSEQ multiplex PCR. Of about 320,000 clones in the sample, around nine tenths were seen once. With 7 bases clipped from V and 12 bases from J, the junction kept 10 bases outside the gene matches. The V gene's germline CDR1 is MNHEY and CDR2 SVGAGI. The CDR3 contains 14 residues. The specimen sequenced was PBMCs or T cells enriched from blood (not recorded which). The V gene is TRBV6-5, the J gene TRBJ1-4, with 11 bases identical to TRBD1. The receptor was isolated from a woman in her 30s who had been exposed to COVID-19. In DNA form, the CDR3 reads TGTGCCAGCACCGAGGACAGGGGGCGCGGAGAACTGTTTTTT. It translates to CASTEDRGRGELFF.